This TCR beta chain came from a study of blood T cell repertoires in COVID-19. Across the study: Specimens from acute and convalescent COVID-19 originated in the United States, Italy and Spain. The cDNA or gDNA used as material had been derived from T cells, B-cell-depleted T cells, or PBMCs.

Only in-frame clones appear in the TCRdb table, and some are missing; sequencing was by immunoSEQ multiplex PCR. This sample yields about 140,000 clones, of which 84% are seen a single time; around 3.2% belongs to the top ten. Study members were between 18 and 89 years old and lived in 24 US regions. Each participant's cohort was designated according to participant-reported clinical history. Losses at the gene ends were 2 bases for V and 4 bases for J; bases not matched to a gene: 7. The germline V gene encodes CDR1 LNHNV and CDR2 YYDKDF (reference sequence). CDR3 length equals 16 residues. The sequenced material came from PBMCs or T cells enriched from blood (not recorded which). The genes are TRBV15 and TRBJ2-7; TRBD2 matches at 11 bases. The TCR originated in a woman in her forties or fifties with acute COVID-19. Here the CDR3 reads CATSRNVGTSGYEQYF. CDR3 in DNA: TGTGCCACCAGCAGAAACGTCGGGACTAGCGGTTACGAGCAGTACTTC.